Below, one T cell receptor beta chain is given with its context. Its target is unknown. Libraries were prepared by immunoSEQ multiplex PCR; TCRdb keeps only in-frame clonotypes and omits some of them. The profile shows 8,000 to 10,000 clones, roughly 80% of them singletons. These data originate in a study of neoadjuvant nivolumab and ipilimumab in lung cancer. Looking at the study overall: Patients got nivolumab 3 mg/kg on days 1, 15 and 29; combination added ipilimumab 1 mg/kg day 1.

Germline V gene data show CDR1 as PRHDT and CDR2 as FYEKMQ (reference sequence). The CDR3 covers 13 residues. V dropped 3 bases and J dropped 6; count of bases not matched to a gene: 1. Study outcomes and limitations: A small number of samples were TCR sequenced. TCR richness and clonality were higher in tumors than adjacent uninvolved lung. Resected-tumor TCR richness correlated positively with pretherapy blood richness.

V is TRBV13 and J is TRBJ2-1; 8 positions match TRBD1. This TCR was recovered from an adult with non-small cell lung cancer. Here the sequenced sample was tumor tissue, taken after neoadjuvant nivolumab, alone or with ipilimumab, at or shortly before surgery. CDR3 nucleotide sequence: TGTGCCAGCAGCTTTGGACAGGGCAATGAGCAGTTCTTC. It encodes CASSFGQGNEQFF.